Each of the 31 T cell receptor beta chains below was sequenced from the same sample in a study of blood T cell repertoires in COVID-19. Sequencing used immunoSEQ multiplex PCR; TCRdb keeps in-frame clones, though not all of them. The table includes 140,000 to 150,000 clones, 80% to 85% detected once. The sample consisted of peripheral blood. These receptors all stem from a human donor in a cohort sampled during active COVID-19.

The chain uses TRBV2 and TRBJ1-4, with a possible D match to TRBD1 (5 bases). The CDR3 length is 13 residues. V lost 0 bases and J lost 7, with 6 bases in between. Germline V lookup: CDR1 SNHLY, CDR2 FYNNEI. The CDR3: CASSEAGAEKLFF. The CDR3 nucleotides read TGTGCCAGCAGTGAAGCAGGGGCTGAAAAACTGTTTTTT.

This clone was detected only a few times. The chain has TRBV19 and TRBJ1-5, with 8 bases matching TRBD1. The CDR3 loop spans 15 amino acids. The V and J ends lost 4 bases and 6 bases, in that order; junction bases with no gene match: 8. Germline lookup yields CDR1 LNHDA and CDR2 SQIVND (reference sequence). This CDR3 reads CASSTTDRGRQPQHF. CDR3 in DNA: TGTGCCAGTAGTACTACCGACAGGGGTCGTCAGCCCCAGCATTTT.

The gene calls are TRBV18 and TRBJ2-5, with D unclear. The CDR3 runs 12 residues. Trimming removed 2 bases from V and 4 bases from J, with 5 bases in between. In germline, CDR1 is KGHSH, CDR2 LQKENI. In nucleotides, the CDR3 is TGTGCCAGCTCACCATATAGAGAGACCCAGTACTTC. It encodes CASSPYRETQYF.

The rearrangement uses TRBV21-1 and TRBJ2-1; no check of the table's D call, TRBD2, against the DNA was made. TRBV21-1 is an annotated pseudogene. This CDR3 comprises 15 residues. The CDR3 is CASSKEGGGLNEQFF. CDR3 DNA: TGTGCCAGCAGCAAAGAGGGAGGGGGTCTCAATGAGCAGTTCTTC.

This chain uses TRBV5-4 with TRBJ2-1; 10 nucleotides line up with TRBD2. The germline V gene has CDR1 SGHNT and CDR2 YYREEE (reference sequence). CDR3 length: 16 amino acids. V lost 3 bases and J lost 3; bases outside the gene matches: 6. CDR3 region: CASSSDLAGGYNEQFF. CDR3 nucleotide sequence: TGTGCCAGCAGCTCGGATTTAGCGGGGGGCTACAATGAGCAGTTCTTC.

The chain joins TRBV28 to TRBJ2-5, with 8 bases fitting TRBD2. The ends lost 3 bases at V and 5 bases at J; junction bases unmatched: 17. The CDR3 totals 18 residues. The V gene's germline CDR1 is MDHEN and CDR2 SYDVKM. This CDR3 is CASSFGGSRAGVSETQYF. The CDR3 DNA sequence: TGTGCCAGCAGTTTTGGAGGCTCTAGAGCGGGAGTGTCTGAGACCCAGTACTTC.

This clone was recorded a few times. This chain joins TRBV28 and TRBJ1-5; possible D gene TRBD1, 5 bases. The CDR3 totals 14 residues. With 1 base removed from V and 6 bases from J, the gap between germline ends came to 10 bases. Germline V gives CDR1 MDHEN, CDR2 SYDVKM. As DNA, the CDR3 is TGTGCCAGCAGTTTATCCGGGACTAGTCAGCCCCAGCATTTT. Its protein product is CASSLSGTSQPQHF.

The V gene is TRBV28, the J gene TRBJ2-6, with D perhaps matching TRBD1 (7 bases). Trimming pared 1 base from V and 7 bases from J, leaving 26 bases between. The V gene's germline CDR1 is MDHEN and CDR2 SYDVKM. The CDR3 is 20 residues long. Here the CDR3 DNA reads TGTGCCAGCAGTTTATATAGGGGGGTTGGGGGACAGCTCCGAGCCAACGTCCTGACTTTC. It yields the protein CASSLYRGVGGQLRANVLTF.

This clone was detected only a few times. This chain joins TRBV18 and TRBJ1-5, with TRBD1 matching 11 bases. This CDR3 has 16 residues. V gave up 5 bases and J gave up 2 bases; unmatched junction bases: 5. CDR1 and CDR2 (germline): KGHSH, LQKENI. CDR3 sequence reads: CASSGGQGGGNQPQHF. CDR3 in DNA: TGTGCCAGCTCAGGGGGACAGGGGGGTGGCAATCAGCCCCAGCATTTT.

This clone turned up a few times. The genes are TRBV21-1 and TRBJ2-2; TRBD1, the D gene given by the table, was not confirmed from the DNA. TRBV21-1 is annotated as a pseudogene. This CDR3 has 16 residues. CDR3 in DNA: TGTGCCAGCAGCAAATGGGACACAGGAAACACCGGGGAGCTGTTTTTT. It codes for CASSKWDTGNTGELFF.

J is TRBJ1-4 and V is TRBV7-8; TRBD1 is a possible D gene (5 bases). CDR1 is SGHVS, CDR2 FQNEAQ, per germline. V was pared by 4 bases and J by 2 bases, with 14 bases between. CDR3 size: 16 residues. The CDR3 spells CASSSAWGLTNEKLFF. CDR3 nucleotide sequence: TGTGCCAGCAGCTCAGCGTGGGGACTGACTAATGAAAAACTGTTTTTT.

The chain recombines TRBV4-1 with TRBJ2-5; 15 positions match TRBD2. In germline, CDR1 is MGHRA, CDR2 YSYEKL. The junction had 5 bases not matched to a gene; V was cut back by 4 bases and J by 5 bases. The CDR3 loop spans 16 amino acids. The CDR3 spells CASSLGTSGRQETQYF. The CDR3 region has the DNA TGCGCCAGCAGCCTCGGGACTAGCGGGAGGCAGGAGACCCAGTACTTC.

This clone was found once. The DNA of the CDR3 is TGTGCCAGCAGCTTAAGCGGCGGGGGCGCTTGGGAGACCCAGTACTTC. Amino acids: CASSLSGGGAWETQYF. The V call is TRBV7-3, the J call TRBJ2-5, with D possibly matching TRBD2 (7 bases). CDR3 length: 16 residues. Germline V lookup: CDR1 SGHTA, CDR2 FQGTGA. V was trimmed by 1 base and J by 5 bases, leaving 17 bases between them.

The J gene is TRBJ2-7, the V gene TRBV7-2, with 7 positions matching TRBD2. There are 17 residues in the CDR3. Trimming at V came to 2 bases and at J to 3 bases, leaving 13 bases not matched to a gene. Germline CDR1 and CDR2: SGHTA and FQGNSA. For the CDR3, the DNA is TGTGCCAGCAGCTTAACGGCCGCGGGAGATAAGAACTACGAGCAGTACTTC. Its translation: CASSLTAAGDKNYEQYF.

CDR3 region: CASSLGSSGRMNEQFF. DNA for the CDR3: TGTGCCAGCAGCTTAGGATCCAGCGGGAGGATGAATGAGCAGTTCTTC. The chain is built from TRBV7-2 and TRBJ2-1, with TRBD2 matching 9 bases. J was trimmed by 7 bases and V by 1 base; bases with no gene match: 8. Looked up from germline, CDR1 is SGHTA and CDR2 is FQGNSA. This CDR3 contains 16 residues.

The chain joins TRBV5-1 to TRBJ2-3; TRBD2 agrees at 11 bases. Germline V CDR1 and CDR2: SGHRS, YFSETQ. This CDR3 is built from 15 residues. V lost 4 bases to trimming and J lost 3 bases; unmatched junction nucleotides: 4. The CDR3 DNA reads as TGCGCCAGCAGCATGGGACTAGCGGATACAGATACGCAGTATTTT. Its translation: CASSMGLADTDTQYF. Looking up the rest from reference TRBV5-1 and TRBJ2-3 gives the full variable domain: KAGVTQTPRYLIKTRGQQVTLSCSPISGHRSVSWYQQTPGQGLQFLFEYFSETQRNKGNFPGRFSGRQFSNSRSEMNVSTLELGDSALYLCASSMGLADTDTQYFGPGTRLTVL.

This chain joins TRBV28 and TRBJ2-7, with 10 bases identical to TRBD2. Trimming cost V 5 bases and J 4 bases; bases outside gene matches: 8. Germline-derived CDR1 and CDR2 are MDHEN and SYDVKM. The CDR3 covers 15 residues. The CDR3 DNA follows: TGTGCCAGCAGTCCTCCGACTAGCGGGTATTACGAGCAGTACTTC. Translated, it gives CASSPPTSGYYEQYF.

V usage is TRBV7-2 and J usage is TRBJ2-7, with TRBD2 identical over 9 bases. V was clipped by 2 bases and J by 6 bases; unmatched bases: 5. CDR1 is SGHTA, CDR2 FQGNSA, per germline. The CDR3 covers 14 residues. CDR3 in amino acids: CASSLLAGLVEQYF. The CDR3 bases are TGTGCCAGCAGCTTACTAGCGGGACTGGTCGAGCAGTACTTC.

V gene TRBV28 combines with J gene TRBJ2-7; a possible D gene is TRBD1 (6 bases). Germline loops: CDR1 MDHEN, CDR2 SYDVKM. This CDR3 has 13 amino acids. Trimming took 9 bases from V and 6 from J, leaving 18 bases between them. CDR3 protein: CASRTGTVREQYF. The DNA for the CDR3 is TGTGCCAGTCGAACAGGGACCGTGCGCGAGCAGTACTTC.

The J gene is TRBJ1-1, the V gene TRBV11-1, with D uncertain. The CDR3 has 12 amino acids. Germline V CDR1 and CDR2: SGHAT, FQDESV (reference sequence). Between the trimmed V and J ends, which lost 2 bases and 4 bases, there was a span of 5 bases. The CDR3 DNA reads TGTGCCAGCAGCTTAACGGGCACTGAAGCTTTCTTT. Translation gives CASSLTGTEAFF.

This clone has just a few counts. This chain links TRBV24-1 with TRBJ2-2; 8 nucleotides agree with TRBD2. This CDR3 spans 15 amino acids. CDR1 is KGHDR, CDR2 SFDVKD, per germline. The V gene end was trimmed by 4 bases and the J gene end by 10 bases; junction bases not matched to a gene: 10. The CDR3 spells CATSDAGTRNEELFF. Here the CDR3 DNA reads TGTGCCACCAGTGACGCCGGGACTAGGAATGAGGAGCTGTTTTTT.

The chain uses TRBV4-2 and TRBJ2-7; 7 nucleotides line up with TRBD1. Germline V gene data show CDR1 as LGHNA and CDR2 as YNFKEQ. V gave up 0 bases and J gave up 1 base; unmatched junction bases: 9. The CDR3 runs to 17 residues. The CDR3 loop is CASSQDGTGTASYEQYF. DNA of the CDR3: TGTGCCAGCAGCCAAGATGGGACCGGGACAGCTTCCTACGAGCAGTACTTC.

The rearrangement uses TRBV5-1 and TRBJ2-7; TRBD2 aligns across 11 bases. CDR1 is SGHRS and CDR2 is YFSETQ in the germline V gene. Trimming cost V 3 bases and J 6 bases; bases outside gene matches: 8. The CDR3 totals 15 residues. The CDR3 protein is CASSSLPGTSGEQYF. The DNA of the CDR3 is TGCGCCAGCAGCTCCCTCCCAGGGACTAGCGGCGAGCAGTACTTC.

The V and J genes are TRBV2 and TRBJ2-1; possible D gene TRBD2, 5 bases. CDR3 length equals 14 residues. Germline assignment: CDR1 SNHLY and CDR2 FYNNEI. Trimming pared 6 bases from V and 0 bases from J, leaving 9 bases between. The CDR3 region is CASRRASSYNEQFF. The CDR3 coding sequence is TGTGCCAGCAGGAGGGCGAGCTCCTACAATGAGCAGTTCTTC.

The rearrangement links TRBV14 to TRBJ2-7, with unresolved D. Germline-derived CDR1 and CDR2 are SGHDN and FVKESK. This CDR3 has 16 amino acids. Trimming removed 0 bases at V and 6 bases at J, with 18 bases between. The DNA for the CDR3 is TGTGCCAGCAGCCAAGACGCAACAAACCCAAGGAGCGAGCAGTACTTC. Amino acid sequence: CASSQDATNPRSEQYF.

The rearrangement joins TRBV6-2 or TRBV6-3 to TRBJ2-7; perhaps TRBD2 as D (5 bases). The germline V gene encodes CDR1 MNHEY and CDR2 SVGEGT. CDR3 length: 15 residues. The V gene lost 8 bases and the J gene lost 1 base, with 18 bases spanning the gap. The CDR3 DNA reads TGTGCCAGCCGCCGCGGAGGTAGCGTGTCCTACGAGCAGTACTTC. Its translation: CASRRGGSVSYEQYF.

The chain is built from TRBV6-4 and TRBJ1-2; D is undetermined. The CDR3 consists of 15 residues. Germline lookup yields CDR1 MRHNA and CDR2 SNTAGT. V lost 2 bases, J lost 0 bases, and 10 bases lay in between. For the CDR3, the DNA is TGTGCCAGCAGTGACGTGTATGGAGCTAACTATGGCTACACCTTC. Amino acid sequence: CASSDVYGANYGYTF.

The J gene is TRBJ2-7, the V gene TRBV5-5; 8 positions match TRBD2. Germline assignment: CDR1 SGHKS and CDR2 YYEKEE (reference sequence). Trimming took 4 bases from V and 0 from J; bases not matched to a gene: 3. The CDR3 spans 14 residues. For the CDR3, the DNA is TGTGCCAGCAGCATACGGGAGGGCTCCTACGAGCAGTACTTC. It yields the protein CASSIREGSYEQYF.

This sequence joins TRBV19 and TRBJ2-7, with 9 positions matching TRBD1. Germline values: CDR1 LNHDA, CDR2 SQIVND (reference sequence). The V and J ends lost 3 bases and 10 bases, in that order; junction bases with no gene match: 10. The length of the CDR3 is 14 residues. The CDR3 region has the DNA TGTGCCAGTAGTATTGTCACAGGGGGCGCGGGACAGTACTTC. Protein: CASSIVTGGAGQYF.

This clone has just a few counts. V usage is TRBV28 and J usage is TRBJ2-7; no clear D gene. The CDR3 sequence is 12 residues long. The germline V gene encodes CDR1 MDHEN and CDR2 SYDVKM. V was trimmed by 1 base and J by 7 bases, leaving 8 bases between them. This chain's CDR3 is CASSLSGMEQYF. The DNA for the CDR3 is TGTGCCAGCAGTTTATCCGGTATGGAGCAGTACTTC.

This clone was recorded once. The rearrangement uses TRBV27 and TRBJ2-6, with a tentative D call TRBD2 (5 bases). The V gene lost 5 bases and the J gene lost 0 bases, with 17 bases spanning the gap. The CDR3 is 18 amino acids. Germline CDR1 MNHEY, CDR2 SMNVEV (reference sequence). CDR3 residues: CASSRGLPFTSGANVLTF. CDR3 DNA sequence: TGTGCCAGCAGTCGCGGACTTCCCTTCACCTCTGGGGCCAACGTCCTGACTTTC.